The present entry profiles one TCR beta chain with its context. What it binds is unknown. A second about 6 to 11 cycle PCR used barcoded and J-beta primers. All cDNA molecules were each tagged by a template-switch adaptor with 12 random nucleotides. TCRdb re-called the 5' RACE reads through MiXCR, storing one row per CDR3 protein. The data hold roughly 1,500,000 distinct CDR3 sequences, with roughly 40% observed a single time. The ends were cut back, 1 base at V and 7 bases at J, with 13 bases in the middle. This CDR3 has 14 amino acids. From germline, CDR1 is LGHNA and CDR2 YSLEER. This sample was taken from a study of blood T cells in healthy people across ages. Drawn from each donor were 9 to 10 milliliters of peripheral blood. Points from the study as a whole: Roughly linear declines in TCR beta diversity per million T cells occurred with age.

The sample was blood. The V call is TRBV4-3, the J call TRBJ1-2; no clear D gene. This TCR derives from a woman younger than 30 in good health. The CDR3 sequence is CASSQASLSTGYTF. In nucleotides, the CDR3 is TGCGCCAGCAGCCAAGCAAGCCTATCCACTGGCTACACCTTC.